Below are 4 T cell receptor beta chains sequenced from a single sample in a study of technical replicates of blood from several donors. The repertoire was sequenced with immunoSEQ multiplex PCR; TCRdb's copy has only in-frame clones and lacks some. The table has 91,000 or so clones, about 96% seen once. Input material: T cells isolated from PBMCs. Receptor source: a human donor in good health.

This clone was found once. The chain carries TRBV18 and TRBJ1-1; D is uncertain. The CDR3 is made up of 13 amino acids. V was clipped by 6 bases and J by 3 bases, with 11 bases between them. Looked up from germline, CDR1 is KGHSH and CDR2 is LQKENI. The CDR3 DNA follows: TGTGCCAGCTCGGCACTAGAGGACACTGAAGCTTTCTTT. Protein: CASSALEDTEAFF.

The chain couples TRBV30 to TRBJ1-6; D is possibly TRBD1 (5 bases). CDR1 and CDR2 (germline): GTSNPN, SVGIG (reference sequence). Trimming took 5 bases from V and 9 from J, leaving 14 bases between them. This CDR3 spans 13 amino acids. As DNA, the CDR3 is TGTGCCTGGGGAGCAGGGCAAGGTTCACCCCTCCACTTT. It codes for CAWGAGQGSPLHF.

The rearrangement joins TRBV11-2 to TRBJ2-5; D call uncertain. The CDR3 loop spans 12 amino acids. CDR1 is SGHAT and CDR2 is FQNNGV in the germline V gene. V was pared by 4 bases and J by 3 bases, with 6 bases between. The CDR3 here is CASSYLKETQYF. For the CDR3, the DNA is TGTGCCAGCAGCTACCTAAAAGAGACCCAGTACTTC.

The chain uses TRBV7-7 and TRBJ2-1, with a possible D match to TRBD1 (5 bases). The CDR3 loop spans 12 amino acids. CDR1 is SSHAT, CDR2 FNYEAQ, per germline (reference sequence). V lost 1 base and J 9 bases, leaving 7 bases between the germline ends. For the CDR3, the DNA is TGTGCCAGCAGCTTAGAGGGGCGTGAGCAGTTCTTC. This gives the protein CASSLEGREQFF.